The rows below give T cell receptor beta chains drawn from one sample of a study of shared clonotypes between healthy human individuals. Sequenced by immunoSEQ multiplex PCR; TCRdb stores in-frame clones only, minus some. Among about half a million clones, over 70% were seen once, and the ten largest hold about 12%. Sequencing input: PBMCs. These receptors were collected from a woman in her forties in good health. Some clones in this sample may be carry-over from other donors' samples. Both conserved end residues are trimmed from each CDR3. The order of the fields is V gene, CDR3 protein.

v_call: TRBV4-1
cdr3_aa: ASSVAGGPGEETQY

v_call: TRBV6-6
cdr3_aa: ASRGGSGANVLT

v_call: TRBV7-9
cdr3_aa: ASSPGATNEKLF

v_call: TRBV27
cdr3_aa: ASSLRAGINQPQH

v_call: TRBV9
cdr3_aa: ASSVVAGTGNTEAF

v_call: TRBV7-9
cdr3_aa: ASSLGTISTDTQY

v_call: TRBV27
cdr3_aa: ASSYSRGSIMNTEAF

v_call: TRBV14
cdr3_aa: ASSQLGQNVEAF

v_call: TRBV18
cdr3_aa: ASSAARGTNEKLF

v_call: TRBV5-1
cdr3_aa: ASSLASGFGTDTQY

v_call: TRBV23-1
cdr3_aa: ASSHPAGTGTQETQY

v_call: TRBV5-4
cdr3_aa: ASSSAGGETQY

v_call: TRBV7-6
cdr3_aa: ASSSRPLGGNTIY

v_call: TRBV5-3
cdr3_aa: ASSQGDGQPQH

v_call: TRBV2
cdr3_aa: ASTAGGPYEQY

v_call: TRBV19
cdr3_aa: ASTHGWY

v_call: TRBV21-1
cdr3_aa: ASSKKGTSGRGGEQY

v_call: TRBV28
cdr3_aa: ASSLQNQEGGYT

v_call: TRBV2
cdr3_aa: ASTEGGARSPLH

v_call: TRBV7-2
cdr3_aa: ASSFAPQGTEAF

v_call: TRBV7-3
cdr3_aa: ASSLNGAMWETQY

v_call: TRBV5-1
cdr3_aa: ASSSQTGWYEQY

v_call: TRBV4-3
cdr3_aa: ASSLQAGDYNEQF

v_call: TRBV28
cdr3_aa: ASRGTDLSYEQY

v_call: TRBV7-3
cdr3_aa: ASGEGNWEQF

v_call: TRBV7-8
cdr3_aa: ASSLELAGGSYEQY

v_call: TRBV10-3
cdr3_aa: AIMASGDYNEQF

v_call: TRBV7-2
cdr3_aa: ASSPPHTYEQY

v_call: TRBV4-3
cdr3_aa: ASKGLNTDTQY

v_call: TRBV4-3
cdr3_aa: ASSQDPKYEQY